This T cell receptor (beta chain) was captured by sequencing in a study of blood T cell repertoires in COVID-19. Study as a whole: Acute and convalescent COVID-19 specimens originated in the United States, Italy and Spain. T cells, B-cell-depleted T cells, or PBMCs provided the cDNA or gDNA that served as material.

The CDR3 sequence is 16 residues long. Germline loops: CDR1 KGHSH, CDR2 LQKENI. Trimming at V came to 3 bases and at J to 1 base, leaving 5 bases not matched to a gene. Authors' analysis steps: Scientists estimated how many nucleated cells there were by amplifying reference gene primers. TCRdb keeps only in-frame clones here, not all; method: immunoSEQ multiplex PCR. V and J calls and clone size are those listed in that table; D and trimming were worked out from the DNA. The sample shows some 150,000 clones, approximately 80% of them seen only once. Source material: peripheral blood. The chain employs TRBV18 and TRBJ1-3, with TRBD1 matching 8 bases. This TCR was sampled from a woman aged 60-75 years with active or convalescent COVID-19. CDR3 nucleotide sequence: TGTGCCAGCTCACCGCTACAGGGGGATTCTGGAAACACCATATATTTT. It specifies CASSPLQGDSGNTIYF.